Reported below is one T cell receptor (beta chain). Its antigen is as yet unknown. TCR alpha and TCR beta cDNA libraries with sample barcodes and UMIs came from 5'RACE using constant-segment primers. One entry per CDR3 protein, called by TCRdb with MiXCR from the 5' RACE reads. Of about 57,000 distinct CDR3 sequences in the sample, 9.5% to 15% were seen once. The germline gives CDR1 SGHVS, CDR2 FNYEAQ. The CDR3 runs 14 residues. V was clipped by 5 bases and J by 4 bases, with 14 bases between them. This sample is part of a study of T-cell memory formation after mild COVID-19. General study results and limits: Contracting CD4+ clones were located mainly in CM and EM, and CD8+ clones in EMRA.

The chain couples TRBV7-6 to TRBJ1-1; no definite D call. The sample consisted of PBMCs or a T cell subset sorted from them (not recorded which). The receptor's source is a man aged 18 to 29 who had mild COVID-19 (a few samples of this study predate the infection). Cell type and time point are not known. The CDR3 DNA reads TGTGCCAGCAGCCGAGGAAGTTTTGGCACTGAAGCTTTCTTT. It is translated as CASSRGSFGTEAFF.